One and the same sample provided the 14 T cell receptor beta chains below, sequenced in a study of shared clonotypes between healthy human individuals. Only in-frame clones appear in the TCRdb table, and some are missing; sequencing was by immunoSEQ multiplex PCR. There are more than 2 million clones in the sample; 85% to 95% occur only once, and about 0.13% lies in the top ten. Sample: naive CD4+ T cells sorted from blood. Regarding subset: CD45RA+ positively selected. All receptors derive from a man aged 18-30 years in good health.

This clone was seen more than once but under ten times. The chain has TRBV2 and TRBJ2-7, with a possible D match to TRBD1 (6 bases). Trimming removed 6 bases from V and 3 bases from J, with 6 bases in between. CDR3 length: 11 amino acids. Germline V gene sequence: CDR1 SNHLY, CDR2 FYNNEI. The CDR3 spells CASRDSYEQYF. CDR3 DNA sequence: TGTGCCAGCAGGGACAGCTACGAGCAGTACTTC.

The rearrangement links TRBV6-6 to TRBJ1-2, with a weak D call TRBD1 (5 bases). The CDR3 covers 14 residues. From germline, CDR1 is MNHNY and CDR2 SVGAGI (reference sequence). Trimming cost V 0 bases and J 8 bases, with 13 bases left between them. CDR3 nucleotides: TGTGCCAGCAGTTACTCGGGCGGGGCAGGGGGCTACACCTTC. Its protein product is CASSYSGGAGGYTF.

The chain joins TRBV25-1 to TRBJ2-1; D call uncertain. V was cut by 1 base and J by 6 bases, with 7 bases left in between. The germline V gene has CDR1 MGHDK and CDR2 SYGVNS. The CDR3 has 13 residues. The CDR3 nucleotides are TGTGCCAGCAGTGAATCTCGGGCCAATGAGCAGTTCTTC. This encodes CASSESRANEQFF.

Points on this clone: Other DNA variants within this sample encode the same CDR3. The rearrangement joins TRBV6-1 to TRBJ2-7, with 7 bases matching TRBD2. CDR3 size: 14 residues. Germline CDR1 is MNHNS and CDR2 is SASEGT. J gave up 1 base and V 2 bases, and 2 bases lay outside the gene matches. The CDR3 DNA is TGTGCCAGCAGTGAACTCGGGGGGTCCTACGAGCAGTACTTC. Protein product: CASSELGGSYEQYF.

The chain recombines TRBV5-1 with TRBJ2-7; unclear D gene. CDR3 length equals 13 residues. Per germline, CDR1 SGHRS and CDR2 YFSETQ. V lost 5 bases and J 5 bases, leaving 14 bases between the germline ends. The CDR3 loop reads CASSRAQKDEQYF. CDR3 bases: TGCGCCAGCAGTCGAGCCCAGAAGGACGAGCAGTACTTC.

The J gene is TRBJ2-3, the V gene TRBV30, with D perhaps given as TRBD1 or TRBD2 (6 bases each). There are 15 residues in the CDR3. Germline CDR1 and CDR2: GTSNPN and SVGIG (reference sequence). V shed 0 bases and J shed 5 bases, with 15 bases lying between them. CDR3 DNA: TGTGCCTGGAGTGTACTAAGGGGGGCGCGAGATACGCAGTATTTT. Translated, it gives CAWSVLRGARDTQYF.

This chain connects TRBV5-1 to TRBJ2-2; tentative D call: TRBD2 (7 bases). Germline CDR1 reads SGHRS; CDR2 reads YFSETQ. The CDR3 consists of 16 residues. V was clipped by 1 base and J by 3 bases, with 13 bases between them. The CDR3 DNA reads TGCGCCAGCAGCTTGCGGGGGGCGCTAGACACCGGGGAGCTGTTTTTT. It yields the protein CASSLRGALDTGELFF.

The gene calls are TRBV2 and TRBJ1-1; D is uncertain. CDR1 SNHLY and CDR2 FYNNEI come from the germline V gene. The V gene lost 2 bases and the J gene lost 1 base, with 8 bases spanning the gap. The length of the CDR3 is 14 residues. CDR3 region: CASSEFAQNTEAFF. CDR3 in DNA: TGTGCCAGCAGTGAATTCGCCCAGAACACTGAAGCTTTCTTT.

This chain connects TRBV7-9 to TRBJ2-7; 9 bases are a match to TRBD1. The V gene's germline CDR1 is SEHNR and CDR2 FQNEAQ (reference sequence). The CDR3 length is 15 residues. J lost 4 bases, V lost 5 bases, and 9 bases had no gene match. The CDR3 coding sequence is TGTGCCAGCAGCACAGGACAGGGGAAAACTTACGAGCAGTACTTC. Protein product: CASSTGQGKTYEQYF.

This chain uses TRBV11-2 with TRBJ2-7; tentatively, D is TRBD2 (5 bases). CDR3 size: 16 residues. Germline lookup yields CDR1 SGHAT and CDR2 FQNNGV. The germline V and J ends were trimmed by 3 bases and 0 bases, with 15 bases remaining between them. Here the CDR3 reads CASSFPPGSNSYEQYF. In DNA, the CDR3 is TGTGCCAGCAGCTTTCCTCCGGGGTCGAACTCCTACGAGCAGTACTTC.

This chain uses TRBV29-1 with TRBJ1-5, with no clear D. V dropped 6 bases and J dropped 2 bases, with 11 bases sitting between them. Germline loops: CDR1 SQVTM, CDR2 ANQGSEA. This CDR3 has 13 amino acids. CDR3 coding DNA: TGCAGCGTGGACTTGATGTGCAATCAGCCCCAGCATTTT. Its translation: CSVDLMCNQPQHF.

V usage is TRBV7-3 and J usage is TRBJ1-6; no clear D gene. This CDR3 is 13 amino acids long. CDR1 SGHTA and CDR2 FQGTGA come from the germline V gene. The V end lost 5 bases, the J end lost 3 bases, and 5 bases lay between the germline ends. The CDR3 region is CASSPDYNSPLHF. For the CDR3, the DNA is TGTGCCAGCAGCCCAGACTATAATTCACCCCTCCACTTT.

The chain is built from TRBV6-1 and TRBJ2-7, with a weak D call TRBD2 (6 bases). This CDR3 has 15 amino acids. Germline V gene sequence: CDR1 MNHNS, CDR2 SASEGT. Trimming cost V 8 bases and J 2 bases, with 19 bases left between them. CDR3 bases: TGTGCCAGCGTCCAGGTCGGGACTCCCACCTACGAGCAGTACTTC. Amino acids: CASVQVGTPTYEQYF.

The chain couples TRBV5-1 to TRBJ1-5; D is uncertain. V lost 0 bases and J 0 bases, leaving 10 bases between the germline ends. The CDR3 runs to 16 residues. Germline loops: CDR1 SGHRS, CDR2 YFSETQ. The CDR3: CASSLDSGNSNQPQHF. CDR3 sequence (DNA): TGCGCCAGCAGCTTGGATTCGGGGAATAGCAATCAGCCCCAGCATTTT.